The clone carrying this T cell receptor beta chain was counted at least ten times. As yet, its antigen is unknown. The data belong to a study of T cells in localized non-small cell lung cancer. The trim removed 9 bases at V and 5 bases at J, leaving 9 bases unmatched. Per the germline V gene, CDR1 is SGHNT and CDR2 is YYREEE (reference sequence). The CDR3 totals 14 residues. Study findings and constraints: Because sequencing included only one region (of the tumor), heterogeneity remains possible.

Assay used: immunoSEQ multiplex PCR; TCRdb lists only in-frame clones, some missing. The sample gives roughly 50,000 clones, over 80% of which show up once; 15% to 20% is in the top ten. This chain joins TRBV5-4 and TRBJ1-4, with TRBD1 matching over 8 bases. The specimen was peripheral blood, collected before any cancer treatment. This receptor was taken from an older female donor with stage II squamous cell lung carcinoma. The CDR3 region is CAISDRAYNEKLFF. Here the CDR3 DNA reads TGTGCCATCTCGGACAGGGCCTACAATGAAAAACTGTTTTTT.